The T cell receptor beta chain described here comes from a study of shared clonotypes between healthy human individuals (dated by TCRdb to the early 2020s). As for the study more broadly: Three men and a couple of women, aged 18 to 49 years, made up the cohort. Blood TCR repertoires of roughly five healthy adults were deeply sequenced to estimate repertoire size and the extent of clonotype sharing between individuals. Each donor's leukapheresis produced roughly between roughly 0.85 and 9.5 billion PBMCs. Per donor, three plates each were used for CD4 naive and CD4 memory, two for CD8 naive, and one for CD8 memory. To increase sequencing depth and limit assay-specific biases, different laboratories used diverse techniques to prepare libraries and sequence TCR repertoires.

Using the deep immunoSEQ assay, multiplex PCR amplified TCR CDR3 regions from genomic DNA. Extracted genomic DNA from each cell subset was distributed evenly across all wells of several immunoSEQ 96-well plates, and each plate was treated as a replicate. For sorted subsets, roughly 200 ng of genomic DNA, equivalent to roughly 33,000 T cell genomes, went into each replicate PCR. The purified libraries were quantified using a Qubit 3.0 fluorometer, sized with a Bioanalyzer 2100, and then quantified again using the KAPA Library Quantification kit. Each immunoSEQ 96-well plate was sequenced on its own single-read 150-cycle Illumina NextSeq 550 flow cell. Regarding the original processing steps: The immunoSEQ output contained only junctional sequences without quality scores, so filtering could not match that applied to full-length reads. Sequences were annotated with PyIR, a Python wrapper for IgBLAST v1.9, using IMGT germline references to assign V/J genes and CDR3. Reads were filtered out if the reads had weak V/J assignments (E-value above 1e-6), no CDR3, stop codons, out-of-frame junctions, or ambiguous translated residues. V3J clonotypes were defined as sequences sharing an identical inferred V gene, J gene, and CDR3 amino acid sequence. The percentage overlap between two repertoires was calculated by dividing the number of shared unique clonotypes by the size of the smaller repertoire. Repertoire richness was assessed with RTK rarefaction, the Chao1 estimator, and Recon v2.1 estimates of unobserved clonotypes. Generation probabilities for all TCRbeta clonotypes obtained by the gDNA method from a handful of donors were computed using OLGA. The table comes from immuneACCESS by way of TCRdb, which keeps in-frame sequences with V and J called. Part of the clones is missing from these tables; in studies checked, under half for an unresolved V gene and the rest for unknown reasons. V, J and clone size are those of that table, while D and trimming were read from the DNA. Counted in this sample were 2 million to 2.5 million clones; nearly 97% of them appeared once. The leading ten clones occupy about 0.13% of the sample.

Points the paper makes about the study in general: Across a few donors, approximately 5% of naive CD4, roughly 3.5% of naive CD8, approximately 2.5% of memory CD4, and approximately 0.4% of memory CD8 clonotypes were shared. Pairwise subsampling indicated that sequencing depth was expected to affect the degree of clonotype sharing among donors. Sampling was restricted to blood, and TCR repertoires in tissues likely differ from the TCR repertoires found in blood. Because the study included only a small number of donors, the genetic and exposure-history diversity represented was limited. Rarefaction of sorted-subset datasets indicated incomplete sequencing despite the large sequencing depth. Naive subsets generally had larger estimated clonotype richness than memory subsets did. Compared with non-shared clonotypes, the clonotypes found in all four sorted-subset donors had higher generation probabilities.

The CDR3 sequence holds 11 residues, the cysteine and phenylalanine included. Solely the CDR3 DNA is kept, with 33 bases framed from the first base. V gives up 6 bases and J gives up 7 bases, and the segment between their germline ends measures 8 bases. CDR1 MGHRA and CDR2 YSYEKL are derived from the germline V gene. Healthy HIV-negative adults with no recently reported acute infections or vaccinations were included as donors. Every donor was a Caucasian adult residing in Nashville, Tennessee, USA. Magnetic negative selection was used to enrich CD4+ T cells, after which naive cells were positively selected on CD45RA and the negative fraction became the memory subset. After blood collection by leukapheresis, PBMCs were isolated using Ficoll-Histopaque density gradient centrifugation and then cryopreserved in the vapor phase of liquid nitrogen. Analytical flow cytometry was used to check the purity and quantity of every magnetically sorted T cell population. Genomic DNA was isolated from every sorted fraction and measured by UV absorbance on a Nanodrop 2000c.

In the case of this clone: No antigen is known for it. Base quality data are lacking; no much larger clone is found one base away.

This clonotype was sampled from a young man in good health. The chain joins TRBV4-1 to TRBJ2-3, and perhaps TRBD2 as D gene, on 5 matching bases. Sequenced: naive CD4+ T cells sorted from blood. Reading the label with the study, this specimen's cell subset or site is: CD45RA+ positively selected. The CDR3 in this case is CASSRGNTQYF. The DNA sequence reads TGCGCCAGCAGTCGAGGGAATACGCAGTATTTT.